Below, 26 T cell receptor beta chains from the same sample are listed, as sequenced in a study of monozygotic twins with inflammatory bowel disease. From the 5' RACE reads, TCRdb lists one entry per CDR3 protein and no DNA. The listing records just over 300,000 distinct CDR3 sequences. Sequencing used blood. These receptor sequences come from a human donor with ulcerative colitis or Crohn's disease, or a healthy co-twin of an affected twin (not recorded which).

This sequence joins TRBV5-1 and TRBJ1-2; there is no DNA to check the TCRdb D call of TRBD1. This CDR3 is built from 14 residues. CDR1 and CDR2 (germline): SGHRS, YFSETQ. CDR3 amino acids: CASSEGQANYGYTF.

The chain carries TRBV11-2 and TRBJ1-6. The CDR3 spans 18 residues. Looked up from germline, CDR1 is SGHAT and CDR2 is FQNNGV. This chain's CDR3 is CASSPRQGLSSYNSPLHF.

The V call is TRBV12-5, the J call TRBJ2-3; TCRdb reports TRBD1, a call that lacks DNA to check it against. Germline V gives CDR1 LGHNT, CDR2 FRNRAP. This CDR3 is 18 amino acids long. The CDR3 reads CASGLVLDYQGADVAQYF.

V and J are TRBV5-1 and TRBJ2-4; as DNA is missing, the TRBD1 call by TCRdb cannot be tested. This CDR3 is 20 amino acids long. Per the germline V gene, CDR1 is SGHRS and CDR2 is YFSETQ. The CDR3 sequence is CASSYEEGQQTRLAKNIQYF.

V usage is TRBV29-1 and J usage is TRBJ2-1; TCRdb picks TRBD2, but there is no DNA to check that call. The CDR3 is made up of 18 amino acids. CDR1 and CDR2 from the germline V gene are SQVTM and ANQGSEA. The CDR3 region is CSVGVGLARWKSYNEQFF.

The chain combines TRBV4-2 with TRBJ2-3; TCRdb picks TRBD2, but there is no DNA to check that call. This CDR3 spans 16 amino acids. Looked up from germline, CDR1 is LGHNA and CDR2 is YNFKEQ. This CDR3 reads CASRRGAGGHTDTQYF.

V gene TRBV19 combines with J gene TRBJ2-1; TCRdb indicates TRBD1, and absent DNA this call remains unverified. The germline gives CDR1 LNHDA, CDR2 SQIVND (reference sequence). This CDR3 region has 15 residues. The CDR3 here is CASSIDGGKGNEQFF.

The J gene is TRBJ2-3, the V gene TRBV6-5; checking the TCRdb D call of TRBD1 is not possible without DNA. CDR1 is MNHEY and CDR2 is SVGAGI in the germline V gene. The CDR3 sequence is 18 residues long. The CDR3 reads CASSYGGILAVSTDTQYF.

The chain carries TRBV7-6 and TRBJ1-2. The germline V gene has CDR1 SGHVS and CDR2 FNYEAQ. The CDR3 is made up of 12 amino acids. CDR3 in amino acids: CASSSAVGGYTF.

This rearrangement joins TRBV27 to TRBJ2-2; the TCRdb D gene call, TRBD1, has no DNA to confirm it. The CDR3 spans 14 residues. CDR1 is MNHEY and CDR2 is SMNVEV in the germline V gene (reference sequence). The CDR3 region is CASSRERAPGELFF.

The rearrangement uses TRBV25-1 and TRBJ2-2. The CDR3 has 15 residues. Germline CDR1 and CDR2: MGHDK and SYGVNS. This chain's CDR3 is CASSEPRGLSGELFF.

The chain recombines TRBV7-6 with TRBJ2-3; TCRdb reports TRBD2, a call that lacks DNA to check it against. The CDR3 has 18 residues. The germline V gene encodes CDR1 SGHVS and CDR2 FNYEAQ. The CDR3: CASSYRPTLAGEEDTQYF.

The chain joins TRBV20-1 to TRBJ1-1. Germline V gene sequence: CDR1 DFQATT, CDR2 SNEGSKA (reference sequence). The CDR3 runs 11 residues. The CDR3 loop reads CSARSGTEAFF.

V and J are TRBV12-3 or TRBV12-4 and TRBJ2-2; the D call of TRBD1 rests on TCRdb alone, since no DNA is present to check it. The CDR3 runs 16 residues. CDR3 amino acids: CASSSPGQGSAGELFF.

This chain connects TRBV20-1 to TRBJ2-5. Germline CDR1 and CDR2: DFQATT and SNEGSKA (reference sequence). CDR3 length equals 12 residues. The CDR3 here is CSAREGLETQYF.

This sequence joins TRBV24-1 and TRBJ2-1; lacking DNA, the TRBD1 call made by TCRdb goes unchecked. In germline, CDR1 is KGHDR, CDR2 SFDVKD. CDR3 length: 15 residues. This CDR3 reads CATSDPTGSYNEQFF.

The chain recombines TRBV6-5 with TRBJ2-3; TCRdb's assignment of TRBD2 cannot be checked, as there is no DNA. The CDR3 is made up of 17 amino acids. Germline V lookup: CDR1 MNHEY, CDR2 SVGAGI. CDR3 residues: CASSYSTSGRYTDTQYF.

V gene TRBV7-9 combines with J gene TRBJ1-4; TCRdb picks TRBD1, but there is no DNA to check that call. The CDR3 runs to 17 residues. Germline assignment: CDR1 SEHNR and CDR2 FQNEAQ (reference sequence). This chain's CDR3 is CASSLGIGGQLNEKLFF. The complete variable domain, with remaining parts taken from reference TRBV7-9 and TRBJ1-4, reads DTGVSQNPRHKITKRGQNVTFRCDPISEHNRLYWYRQTLGQGPEFLTYFQNEAQLEKSRLLSDRFSAERPKGSFSTLEIQRTEQGDSAMYLCASSLGIGGQLNEKLFFGSGTQLSVL.

This chain links TRBV9 with TRBJ2-1; TCRdb reports TRBD1, a call that lacks DNA to check it against. The germline gives CDR1 SGDLS, CDR2 YYNGEE. CDR3 length equals 15 residues. CDR3: CASSGLPGQSNEQFF.

This chain joins TRBV20-1 and TRBJ2-4; as DNA is missing, the TRBD2 call by TCRdb cannot be tested. The CDR3 has 15 amino acids. CDR1 and CDR2 (germline): DFQATT, SNEGSKA (reference sequence). This chain's CDR3 is CSASGGSGEQNIQYF.

This rearrangement joins TRBV6-2 or TRBV6-3 to TRBJ2-4; lacking DNA, the TRBD2 call made by TCRdb goes unchecked. Per the germline V gene, CDR1 is MNHEY and CDR2 is SVGEGT. The CDR3 extends over 15 amino acids. The CDR3 protein is CASSYRQGPKNIQYF.

The V and J genes are TRBV3-1 and TRBJ2-5; the TCRdb D gene call, TRBD1, has no DNA to confirm it. The CDR3 consists of 15 residues. The germline V gene encodes CDR1 LGHDT and CDR2 YNNKEL (reference sequence). The CDR3 is CASSQEGTVQETQYF.

The chain employs TRBV6-5 and TRBJ1-1. This CDR3 region has 15 residues. The V gene's germline CDR1 is MNHEY and CDR2 SVGAGI. The CDR3 loop is CASSYYTSKNTEAFF.

This chain connects TRBV6-2 or TRBV6-3 to TRBJ2-1; checking the TCRdb D call of TRBD1 is not possible without DNA. The germline V gene encodes CDR1 MNHEY and CDR2 SVGEGT. The CDR3 loop spans 13 amino acids. The CDR3 protein is CASGDPSYNEQFF.

The chain has TRBV5-1 and TRBJ2-1; TCRdb selects TRBD1, and the lack of DNA leaves this call unchecked. The CDR3 sequence is 17 residues long. The V gene's germline CDR1 is SGHRS and CDR2 YFSETQ. The CDR3 sequence: CASSLGSPPTVRNEQFF.

The rearrangement uses TRBV6-1 and TRBJ2-3; with no DNA, the TCRdb D assignment of TRBD1 cannot be verified. This CDR3 is built from 17 residues. The germline CDR1 and CDR2 sequences are MNHNS and SASEGT. This CDR3 reads CASKDRGTDRVTDTQYF.